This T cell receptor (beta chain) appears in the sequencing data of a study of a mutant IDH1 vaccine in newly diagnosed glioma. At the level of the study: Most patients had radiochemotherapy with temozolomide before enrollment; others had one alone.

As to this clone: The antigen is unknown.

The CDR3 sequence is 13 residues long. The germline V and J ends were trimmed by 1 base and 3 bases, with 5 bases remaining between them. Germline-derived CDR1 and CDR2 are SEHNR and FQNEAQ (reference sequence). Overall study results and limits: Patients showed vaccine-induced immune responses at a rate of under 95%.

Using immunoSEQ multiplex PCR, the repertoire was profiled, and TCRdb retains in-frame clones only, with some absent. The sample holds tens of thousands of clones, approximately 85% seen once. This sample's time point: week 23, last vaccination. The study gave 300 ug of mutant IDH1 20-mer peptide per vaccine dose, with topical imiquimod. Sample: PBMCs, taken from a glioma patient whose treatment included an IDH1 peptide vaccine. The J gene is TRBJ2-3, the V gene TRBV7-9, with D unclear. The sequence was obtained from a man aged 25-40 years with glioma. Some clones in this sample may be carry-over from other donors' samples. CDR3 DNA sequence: TGTGCCAGCAGCTTAGGATTGACAGATACGCAGTATTTT. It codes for CASSLGLTDTQYF.